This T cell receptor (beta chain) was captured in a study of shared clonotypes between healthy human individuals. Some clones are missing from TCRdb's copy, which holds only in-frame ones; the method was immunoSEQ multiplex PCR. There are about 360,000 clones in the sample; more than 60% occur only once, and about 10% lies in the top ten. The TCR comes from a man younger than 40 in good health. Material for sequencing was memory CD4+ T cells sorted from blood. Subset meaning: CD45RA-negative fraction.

The chain's CDR3 is CASSPRQGTNTEAFF. The CDR3 DNA sequence: TGTGCCAGCTCACCAAGACAGGGGACGAACACTGAAGCTTTCTTT. The chain combines TRBV18 with TRBJ1-1, with 8 bases aligning to TRBD1. The CDR3 length is 15 residues. Germline V lookup: CDR1 KGHSH, CDR2 LQKENI. V shed 2 bases, J shed 1 base, and the junction held 3 bases outside the gene matches.